This entry features one T cell receptor (beta chain) sequence. Living in under 30 US areas, the participants were between 18 and 89 years of age. Among Cohort 3 donors, those recovered had two negative PCRs, clearance, or symptom resolution. Between the trimmed V and J ends, which lost 6 bases and 1 base, there was a span of 18 bases. The CDR3 runs 16 residues. Germline lookup yields CDR1 MDHEN and CDR2 SYDVKM. The sample comes from a study of blood T cell repertoires in COVID-19. As for the study in general: The analysed material was cDNA or gDNA that came from T cells, B-cell-depleted T cells, or PBMCs.

Clones were read by immunoSEQ multiplex PCR, and TCRdb kept only the in-frame ones, dropping some. The sample contains 250,000 or so clones, about four fifths of which appear only once. The source is a man aged 50-60 years who had recovered from COVID-19. This rearrangement joins TRBV28 to TRBJ1-1; D is perhaps TRBD1 (5 bases). Sequences were obtained from PBMCs or T cells enriched from blood (not recorded which). CDR3: CASSYAQTATNTEAFF. CDR3 bases: TGTGCCAGCAGCTATGCACAGACAGCGACGAACACTGAAGCTTTCTTT.